This T cell receptor beta chain emerged from a study of blood T cell repertoires in COVID-19. Study-wide context: Whether acute or convalescent, the COVID-19 samples came from the United States, Italy and Spain.

Recruited during active infection, patients (from Seattle) were subsequently followed longitudinally. In the original workflow: Reference gene primer amplification yielded estimated nucleated cell counts. Generated by immunoSEQ multiplex PCR, the TCRdb table keeps only in-frame clones and is missing some. The V and J calls and clone size were taken over from that table, and D and trimming were inferred from the DNA. The repertoire has tens of thousands of clones, 80% to 90% of them found once; the top ten carry around a third. CDR3 length equals 18 residues. The chain combines TRBV12-2 with TRBJ1-1. TRBV12-2 is tagged as a pseudogene. The material sequenced was peripheral blood. The TCR was taken from an elderly woman with COVID-19, enrolled during active disease. CDR3 sequence: CASRLSSGNRALNTEAFF. The CDR3 bases are TGTGCAAGTCGCTTATCGTCCGGGAACAGAGCTTTGAACACTGAAGCTTTCTTT.